This note documents a single TCR beta chain sequence. Its specificity is unknown. CDR1 MNHEY and CDR2 SVGAGI come from the germline V gene. The CDR3 extends over 11 amino acids. After re-calling the 5' RACE reads, TCRdb lists one entry per CDR3 protein, DNA absent. This table lists about 380,000 distinct CDR3 sequences. The sample belongs to a study of monozygotic twins with inflammatory bowel disease. Broader study findings: Twin concordance left repertoire similarity unchanged, with limited power a possible explanation for this lack of difference. Healthy co-twins showed greater TCRbeta diversity (inverse Simpson) than IBD patients.

The rearrangement uses TRBV6-5 and TRBJ2-2. The clonotype was recovered from a human donor with ulcerative colitis or Crohn's disease, or a healthy co-twin of an affected twin (not recorded which). The material sequenced was blood. CDR3 protein: CASSTPGELFF.